The entry below gives a single T cell receptor (beta chain) sequence along with its context. Its cognate antigen is unknown. Serum thyroxine and TRAb, along with clinical symptoms, thyroid ultrasound and orbital computed tomography, were what diagnosis relied on. This specimen belongs to a study of Graves' ophthalmopathy and Graves' hyperthyroidism. General study points: At about 69% sensitivity and approximately 72% specificity, the model predicted progression of the ophthalmopathy. Blood samples also showed most expanded thyroid clonotypes exceeding 0.001 frequency. A model of 13 signatures distinguished ophthalmopathy from stable hyperthyroidism at less than 90% sensitivity and 65% to 84% specificity.

Deletions cut 5 bases from V and 5 bases from J, with 18 bases between. The CDR3 runs to 15 residues. The germline V gene encodes CDR1 SGHAT and CDR2 FQNNGV. The authors amplified TCR beta CDR3 regions from RNA transcripts. First-round RT-PCR with HTBI primers preceded a second-round multiplex PCR. Each CDR3 protein is one row after TCRdb ran MiXCR on the multiplex PCR reads. The profile covers tens of thousands of distinct CDR3 sequences, with less than 65% appearing a single time and over 4% taken by the ten largest. The chain joins TRBV11-2 to TRBJ2-5, with D possibly matching TRBD2 (5 bases). Sequencing input: peripheral blood. The TCR comes from an adult woman with Graves' ophthalmopathy. The chain's CDR3 is CASSPPITGKETQYF. The CDR3 bases are TGTGCCAGCAGCCCACCGATTACCGGGAAGGAGACCCAGTACTTC. The full variable domain, rest sourced from reference TRBV11-2 and TRBJ2-5, is EAGVAQSPRYKIIEKRQSVAFWCNPISGHATLYWYQQILGQGPKLLIQFQNNGVVDDSQLPKDRFSAERLKGVDSTLKIQPAKLEDSAVYLCASSPPITGKETQYFGPGTRLLVL.